One sample yielded the 3 T cell receptor beta chains listed below, sequenced in a study of cytomegalovirus exposure and HLA in healthy donors. Some clones are missing from TCRdb's copy, which holds only in-frame ones; the method was immunoSEQ multiplex PCR. The sample has about 130,000 clones, about 96% seen once; the top ten hold 1.7%. Material for sequencing was PBMCs. These receptors all come from a man between 18 and 29 years old in good health and CMV-seronegative.

The rearrangement uses TRBV19 and TRBJ2-7; 11 bases are shared with TRBD2. Trimming took 3 bases from V and 7 from J; bases not matched to a gene: 11. Per the germline V gene, CDR1 is LNHDA and CDR2 is SQIVND (reference sequence). CDR3 length: 16 residues. CDR3 in amino acids: CASSIVSGRAWEEQYF. Here the CDR3 DNA reads TGTGCCAGTAGTATCGTTAGCGGGAGGGCCTGGGAAGAGCAGTACTTC.

This clone was seen just once. The V call is TRBV7-9, the J call TRBJ2-2; D call uncertain. The CDR3 is made up of 12 amino acids. Germline CDR1 SEHNR, CDR2 FQNEAQ (reference sequence). The ends were cut back, 6 bases at V and 2 bases at J, with 4 bases in the middle. The CDR3 reads CASSTNTGELFF. As DNA, the CDR3 is TGTGCCAGCAGTACTAACACCGGGGAGCTGTTTTTT.

V and J are TRBV15 and TRBJ2-7, with 8 positions matching TRBD2. From germline, CDR1 is LNHNV and CDR2 YYDKDF (reference sequence). V lost 5 bases and J lost 3; bases outside the gene matches: 12. The CDR3 is 16 amino acids. CDR3 DNA: TGTGCCACCAGCCCTAGGAGGCAGCGGGAGAGCTACGAGCAGTACTTC. Amino acid sequence: CATSPRRQRESYEQYF.